The 8 T cell receptor beta chains below come from one sample, sequenced in a study of cytomegalovirus exposure and HLA in healthy donors. PCR used 60 Vbeta primers and 13 Jbeta primers. The data were produced by immunoSEQ multiplex PCR, yet TCRdb's version contains in-frame clones alone and is incomplete. The table has more than 200,000 clones, 82% seen once. Sequenced: PBMCs. Receptor source: a man between 40 and 49 years old in good health and CMV-seropositive.

In its sample, this clone was seen once. CDR3 residues: CASRRGQDHPLVTEAFF. The CDR3 DNA reads as TGTGCCTCTCGGAGAGGACAGGACCACCCCTTGGTCACTGAAGCTTTCTTT. The rearrangement joins TRBV19 to TRBJ1-1; 7 bases fit TRBD1. V lost 11 bases to trimming and J lost 4 bases; unmatched junction nucleotides: 22. This CDR3 is built from 17 residues. Germline CDR1 and CDR2: LNHDA and SQIVND (reference sequence).

The chain employs TRBV4-1 and TRBJ2-1; 14 bases are a match to TRBD2. There are 15 residues in the CDR3. The germline CDR1 and CDR2 sequences are MGHRA and YSYEKL. The junction had 3 bases not matched to a gene; V was cut back by 3 bases and J by 8 bases. This CDR3 reads CASSQGLAGEHEQFF. The CDR3 region has the DNA TGCGCCAGCAGCCAGGGACTAGCGGGAGAGCATGAGCAGTTCTTC.

This chain links TRBV6-5 with TRBJ2-7, with D possibly TRBD2 on 6 matching bases. The CDR3 extends over 12 amino acids. Germline CDR1 and CDR2: MNHEY and SVGAGI. V was trimmed by 5 bases and J by 6 bases, leaving 11 bases between them. The CDR3 sequence: CASSAGGTEQYV. DNA of the CDR3: TGTGCCAGCAGTGCCGGAGGGACCGAGCAGTACGTC.

This chain links TRBV2 with TRBJ2-7; D ambiguous. Germline-derived CDR1 and CDR2 are SNHLY and FYNNEI. Trimming shortened V by 5 bases and J by 3 bases, and 8 bases separated the two germline ends. This CDR3 region has 12 residues. The DNA of the CDR3 is TGTGCCAGCAGTACACTAAGCTACGAGCAGTACTTC. It codes for CASSTLSYEQYF.

The CDR3 DNA sequence: TGCGCCAGCAGCTTGACTAGCGGGAGCAATGAGCAGTTCTTC. This codes for CASSLTSGSNEQFF. The chain recombines TRBV5-1 with TRBJ2-1; 11 nucleotides align to TRBD2. This CDR3 region has 14 residues. Looked up from germline, CDR1 is SGHRS and CDR2 is YFSETQ. Trimming took 1 base from V and 6 from J; bases not matched to a gene: 0. Full variable domain (outside the CDR3, taken from reference TRBV5-1 and TRBJ2-1): KAGVTQTPRYLIKTRGQQVTLSCSPISGHRSVSWYQQTPGQGLQFLFEYFSETQRNKGNFPGRFSGRQFSNSRSEMNVSTLELGDSALYLCASSLTSGSNEQFFGPGTRLTVL.

The chain has TRBV6-5 and TRBJ2-1, with TRBD2 identical over 9 bases. Germline CDR1 and CDR2: MNHEY and SVGAGI. The CDR3 has 14 amino acids. Unmatched junction bases numbered 1, after V lost 4 bases and J lost 3 bases. In nucleotides, the CDR3 is TGTGCCAGCAGTTGGACTAGCGACTACAATGAGCAGTTCTTC. Its protein product is CASSWTSDYNEQFF.

The gene calls are TRBV6-5 and TRBJ1-1; perhaps TRBD1 as D (6 bases). Germline CDR1 reads MNHEY; CDR2 reads SVGAGI. Trimming shortened V by 5 bases and J by 6 bases, and 19 bases separated the two germline ends. The CDR3 has 15 residues. The DNA of the CDR3 is TGTGCCAGCAGTACGAGCGCGGGGGCATCATCTGAAGCTTTCTTT. Its protein product is CASSTSAGASSEAFF.

In the case of this clone: Other DNA sequences in the sample encode the same CDR3. This chain connects TRBV7-3 to TRBJ2-3; 9 nucleotides match TRBD1. CDR3 length: 16 amino acids. The V gene's germline CDR1 is SGHTA and CDR2 FQGTGA. The junction had 7 bases not matched to a gene; V was cut back by 6 bases and J by 0 bases. The CDR3 coding sequence is TGTGCCAGCAGAGCCGGGACAGGGACGAGCACAGATACGCAGTATTTT. Its protein is CASRAGTGTSTDTQYF.